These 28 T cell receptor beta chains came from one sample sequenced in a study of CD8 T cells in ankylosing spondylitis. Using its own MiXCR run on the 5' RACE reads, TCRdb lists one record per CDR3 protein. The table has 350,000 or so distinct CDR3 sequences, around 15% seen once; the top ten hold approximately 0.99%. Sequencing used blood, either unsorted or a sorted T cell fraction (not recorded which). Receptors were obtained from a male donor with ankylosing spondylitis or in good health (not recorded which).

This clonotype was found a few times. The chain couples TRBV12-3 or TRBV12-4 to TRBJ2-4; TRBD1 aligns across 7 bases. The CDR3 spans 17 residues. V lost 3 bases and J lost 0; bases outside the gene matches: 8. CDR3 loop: CASSFSLRGLAKNIQYF. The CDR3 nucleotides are TGTGCCAGCAGTTTCTCGCTAAGGGGGCTAGCCAAAAACATTCAGTACTTC.

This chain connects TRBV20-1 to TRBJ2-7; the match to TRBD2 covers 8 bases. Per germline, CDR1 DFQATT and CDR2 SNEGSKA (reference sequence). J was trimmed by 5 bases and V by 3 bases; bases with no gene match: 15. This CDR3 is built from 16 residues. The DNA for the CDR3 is TGCAGTGCTAGCGATCCCGGGAGGGGTAACGTGGACGAGCAGTACTTC. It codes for CSASDPGRGNVDEQYF.

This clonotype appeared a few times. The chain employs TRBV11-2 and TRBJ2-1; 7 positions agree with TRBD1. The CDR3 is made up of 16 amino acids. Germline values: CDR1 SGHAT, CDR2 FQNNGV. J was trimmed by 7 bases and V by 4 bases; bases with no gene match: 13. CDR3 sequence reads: CASSSSLGTASNEQFF. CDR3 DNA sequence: TGTGCCAGCAGCTCCTCCCTGGGGACAGCTTCAAATGAGCAGTTCTTC.

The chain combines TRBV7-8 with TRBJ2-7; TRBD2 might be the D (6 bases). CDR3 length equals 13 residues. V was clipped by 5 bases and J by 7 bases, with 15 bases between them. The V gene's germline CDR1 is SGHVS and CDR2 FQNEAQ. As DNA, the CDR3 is TGTGCCAGCAGCCCGCCGGGGGTGGGGGAGCAGTACTTC. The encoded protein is CASSPPGVGEQYF.

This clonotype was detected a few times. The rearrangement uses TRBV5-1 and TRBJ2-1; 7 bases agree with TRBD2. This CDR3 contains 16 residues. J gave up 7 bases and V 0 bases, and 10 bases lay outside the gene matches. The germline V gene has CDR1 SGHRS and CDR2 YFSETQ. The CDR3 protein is CASSLDVGGPWNEQFF. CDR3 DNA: TGCGCCAGCAGCTTGGACGTGGGAGGGCCTTGGAATGAGCAGTTCTTC.

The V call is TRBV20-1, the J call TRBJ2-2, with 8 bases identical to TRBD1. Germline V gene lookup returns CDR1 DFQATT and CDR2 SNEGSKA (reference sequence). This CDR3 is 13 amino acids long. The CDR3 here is CSGQGTNTGELFF. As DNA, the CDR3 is TGCTCCGGACAGGGCACGAACACCGGGGAGCTGTTTTTT.

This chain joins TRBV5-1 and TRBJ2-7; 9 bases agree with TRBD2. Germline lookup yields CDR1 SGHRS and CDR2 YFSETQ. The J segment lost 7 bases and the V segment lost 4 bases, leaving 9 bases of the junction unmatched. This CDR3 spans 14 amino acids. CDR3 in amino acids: CASSPGTSSWEQYF. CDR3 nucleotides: TGCGCCAGCAGCCCCGGGACTAGCTCGTGGGAGCAGTACTTC.

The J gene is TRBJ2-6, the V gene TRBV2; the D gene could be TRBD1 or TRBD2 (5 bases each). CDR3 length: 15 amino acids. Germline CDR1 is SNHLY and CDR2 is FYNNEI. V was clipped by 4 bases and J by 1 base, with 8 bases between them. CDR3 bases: TGTGCCAGCAGTGGGGGGAGATCTGGGGCCAACGTCCTGACTTTC. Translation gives CASSGGRSGANVLTF.

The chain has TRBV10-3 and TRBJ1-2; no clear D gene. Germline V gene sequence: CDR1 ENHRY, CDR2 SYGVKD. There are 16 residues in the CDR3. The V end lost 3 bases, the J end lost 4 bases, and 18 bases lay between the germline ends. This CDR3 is CAISDSPASLRYGYTF. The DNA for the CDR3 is TGTGCCATCAGTGACTCTCCCGCCAGCCTCCGCTATGGCTACACCTTC.

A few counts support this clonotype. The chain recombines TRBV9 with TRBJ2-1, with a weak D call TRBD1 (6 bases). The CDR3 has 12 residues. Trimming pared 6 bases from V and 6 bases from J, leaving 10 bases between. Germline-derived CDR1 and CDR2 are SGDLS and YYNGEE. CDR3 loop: CASNRVGNEQFF. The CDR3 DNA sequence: TGTGCCAGCAACAGGGTGGGCAATGAGCAGTTCTTC.

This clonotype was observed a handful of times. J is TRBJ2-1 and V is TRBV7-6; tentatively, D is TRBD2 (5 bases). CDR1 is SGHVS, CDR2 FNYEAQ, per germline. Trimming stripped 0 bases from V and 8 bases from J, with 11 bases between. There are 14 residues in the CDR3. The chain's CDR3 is CASSLALDWYEQFF. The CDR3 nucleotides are TGTGCCAGCAGCTTAGCTCTGGACTGGTATGAGCAGTTCTTC.

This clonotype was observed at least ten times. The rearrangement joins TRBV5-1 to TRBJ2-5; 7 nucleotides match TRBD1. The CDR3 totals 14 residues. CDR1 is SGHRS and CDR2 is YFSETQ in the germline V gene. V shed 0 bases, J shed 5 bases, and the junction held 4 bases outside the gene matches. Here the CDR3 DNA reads TGCGCCAGCAGCTTGGTAGGGGGCGAGGAGACCCAGTACTTC. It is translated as CASSLVGGEETQYF.

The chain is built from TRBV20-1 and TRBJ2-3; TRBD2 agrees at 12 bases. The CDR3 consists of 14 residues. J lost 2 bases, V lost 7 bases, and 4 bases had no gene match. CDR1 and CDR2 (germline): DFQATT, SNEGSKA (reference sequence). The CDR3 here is CSGTSGAVTDTQYF. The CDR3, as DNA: TGCAGTGGGACTAGCGGGGCCGTCACAGATACGCAGTATTTT.

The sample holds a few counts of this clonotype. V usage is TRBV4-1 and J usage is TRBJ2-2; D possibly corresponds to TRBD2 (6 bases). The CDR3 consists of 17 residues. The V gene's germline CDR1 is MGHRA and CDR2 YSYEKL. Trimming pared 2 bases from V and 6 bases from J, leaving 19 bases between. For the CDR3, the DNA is TGCGCCAGCAGCCAACCTAGTCGCGGGGTTGGCGCCGGGGAGCTGTTTTTT. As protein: CASSQPSRGVGAGELFF.

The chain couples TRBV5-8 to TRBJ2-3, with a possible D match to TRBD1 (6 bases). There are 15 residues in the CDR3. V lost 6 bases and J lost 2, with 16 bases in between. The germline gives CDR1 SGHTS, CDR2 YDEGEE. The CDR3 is CASTPGQPLTDTQYF. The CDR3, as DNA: TGTGCCAGCACCCCCGGACAGCCACTCACAGATACGCAGTATTTT.

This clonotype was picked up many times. CDR3 sequence (DNA): TGTGCCAGTAGCGAGACAGGGATCTACGAGCAGTACTTC. It yields the protein CASSETGIYEQYF. The chain is built from TRBV19 and TRBJ2-7; 7 bases are a match to TRBD1. J was trimmed by 3 bases and V by 6 bases; bases with no gene match: 5. The germline V gene has CDR1 LNHDA and CDR2 SQIVND (reference sequence). This CDR3 region has 13 residues.

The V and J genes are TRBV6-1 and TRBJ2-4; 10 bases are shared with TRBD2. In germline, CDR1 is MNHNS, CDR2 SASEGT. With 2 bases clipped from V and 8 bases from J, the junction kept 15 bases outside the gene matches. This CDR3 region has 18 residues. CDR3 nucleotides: TGTGCCAGCAGTGAAACTTGGAGTAGCGGGAGGAGGATTGACATTCAGTACTTC. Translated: CASSETWSSGRRIDIQYF.

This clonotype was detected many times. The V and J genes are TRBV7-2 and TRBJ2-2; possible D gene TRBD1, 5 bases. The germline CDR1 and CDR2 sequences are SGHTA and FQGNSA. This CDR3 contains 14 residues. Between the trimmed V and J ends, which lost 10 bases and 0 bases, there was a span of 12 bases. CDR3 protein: CATKWTPNTGELFF. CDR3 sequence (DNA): TGTGCCACGAAATGGACACCGAACACCGGGGAGCTGTTTTTT.

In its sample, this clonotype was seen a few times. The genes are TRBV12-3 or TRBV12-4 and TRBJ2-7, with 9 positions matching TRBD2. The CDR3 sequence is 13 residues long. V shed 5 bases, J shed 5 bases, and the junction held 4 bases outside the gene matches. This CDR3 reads CASSLREGHEQYF. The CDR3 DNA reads TGTGCCAGCAGTCTGCGGGAGGGCCACGAGCAGTACTTC.

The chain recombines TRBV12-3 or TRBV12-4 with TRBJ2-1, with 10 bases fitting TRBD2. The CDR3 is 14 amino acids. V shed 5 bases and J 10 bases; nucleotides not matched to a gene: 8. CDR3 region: CASSRLAGWGEQFF. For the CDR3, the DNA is TGTGCCAGCAGTCGACTAGCGGGTTGGGGAGAGCAGTTCTTC.

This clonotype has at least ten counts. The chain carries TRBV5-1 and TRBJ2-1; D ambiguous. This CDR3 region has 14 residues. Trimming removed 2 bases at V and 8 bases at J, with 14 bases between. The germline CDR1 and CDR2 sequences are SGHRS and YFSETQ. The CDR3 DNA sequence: TGCGCCAGCAGCTTAAGAAGTAGGTCCTATGAGCAGTTCTTC. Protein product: CASSLRSRSYEQFF.

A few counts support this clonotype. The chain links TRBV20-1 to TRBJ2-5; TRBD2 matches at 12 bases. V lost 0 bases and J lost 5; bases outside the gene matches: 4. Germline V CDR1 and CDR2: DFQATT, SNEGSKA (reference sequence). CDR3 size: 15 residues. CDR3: CSARDPLAGGETQYF. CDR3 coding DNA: TGCAGTGCTAGAGATCCCCTAGCGGGAGGGGAGACCCAGTACTTC.

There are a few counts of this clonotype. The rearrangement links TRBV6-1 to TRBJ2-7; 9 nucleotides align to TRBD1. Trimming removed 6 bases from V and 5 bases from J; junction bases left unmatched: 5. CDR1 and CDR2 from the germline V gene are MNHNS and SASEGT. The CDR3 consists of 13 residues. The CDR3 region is CASRRTGVDEQYF. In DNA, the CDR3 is TGTGCCAGCAGAAGGACAGGGGTGGACGAGCAGTACTTC.

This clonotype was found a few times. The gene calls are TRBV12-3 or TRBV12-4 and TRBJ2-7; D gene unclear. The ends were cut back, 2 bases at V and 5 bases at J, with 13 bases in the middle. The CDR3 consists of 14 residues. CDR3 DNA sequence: TGTGCCAGCAGTTTACGCGTCAGAGGAGACGAGCAGTACTTC. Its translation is CASSLRVRGDEQYF.

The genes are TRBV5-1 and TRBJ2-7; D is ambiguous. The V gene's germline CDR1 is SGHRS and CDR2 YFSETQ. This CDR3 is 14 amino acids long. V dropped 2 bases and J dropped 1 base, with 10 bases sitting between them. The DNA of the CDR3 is TGCGCCAGCAGCTTAGACACCTATTCCTACGAGCAGTACTTC. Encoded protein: CASSLDTYSYEQYF. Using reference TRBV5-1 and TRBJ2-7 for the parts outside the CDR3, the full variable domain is KAGVTQTPRYLIKTRGQQVTLSCSPISGHRSVSWYQQTPGQGLQFLFEYFSETQRNKGNFPGRFSGRQFSNSRSEMNVSTLELGDSALYLCASSLDTYSYEQYFGPGTRLTVT.

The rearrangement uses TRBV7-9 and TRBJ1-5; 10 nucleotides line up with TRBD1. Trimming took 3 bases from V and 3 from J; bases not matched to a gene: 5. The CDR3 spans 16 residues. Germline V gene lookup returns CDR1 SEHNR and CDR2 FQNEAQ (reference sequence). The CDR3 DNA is TGTGCCAGCAGCTTGGACAGGGGGGCCACCAATCAGCCCCAGCATTTT. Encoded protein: CASSLDRGATNQPQHF.

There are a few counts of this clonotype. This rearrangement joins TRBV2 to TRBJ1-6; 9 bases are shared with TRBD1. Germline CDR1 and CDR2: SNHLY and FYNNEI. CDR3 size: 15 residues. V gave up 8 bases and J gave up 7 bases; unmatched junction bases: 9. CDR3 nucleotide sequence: TGTGCCAGCTCAACCTCGGGACAGGGCAATTCACCCCTCCACTTT. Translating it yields CASSTSGQGNSPLHF.

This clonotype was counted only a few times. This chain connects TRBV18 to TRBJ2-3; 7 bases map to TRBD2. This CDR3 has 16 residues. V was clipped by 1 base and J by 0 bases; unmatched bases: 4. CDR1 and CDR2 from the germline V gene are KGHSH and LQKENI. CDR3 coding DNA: TGTGCCAGCTCACCACTCGGGGGGAGTAGCACAGATACGCAGTATTTT. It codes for CASSPLGGSSTDTQYF.